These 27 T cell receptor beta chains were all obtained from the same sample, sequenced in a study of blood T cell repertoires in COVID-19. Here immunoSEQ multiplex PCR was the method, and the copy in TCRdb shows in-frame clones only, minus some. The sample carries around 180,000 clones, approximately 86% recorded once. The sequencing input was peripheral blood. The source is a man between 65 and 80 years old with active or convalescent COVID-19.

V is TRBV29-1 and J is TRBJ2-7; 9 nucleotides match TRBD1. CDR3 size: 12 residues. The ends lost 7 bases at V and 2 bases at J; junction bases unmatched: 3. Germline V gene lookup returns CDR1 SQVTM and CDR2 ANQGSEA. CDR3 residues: CSAQGAPYEQYF. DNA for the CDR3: TGCAGCGCACAGGGGGCTCCCTACGAGCAGTACTTC.

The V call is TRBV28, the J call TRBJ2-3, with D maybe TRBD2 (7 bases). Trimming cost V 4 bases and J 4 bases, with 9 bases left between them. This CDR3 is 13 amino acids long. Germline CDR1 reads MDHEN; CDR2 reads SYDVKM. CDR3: CASSSGGPDTQYF. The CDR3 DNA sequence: TGTGCCAGCAGTTCGGGGGGCCCAGATACGCAGTATTTT.

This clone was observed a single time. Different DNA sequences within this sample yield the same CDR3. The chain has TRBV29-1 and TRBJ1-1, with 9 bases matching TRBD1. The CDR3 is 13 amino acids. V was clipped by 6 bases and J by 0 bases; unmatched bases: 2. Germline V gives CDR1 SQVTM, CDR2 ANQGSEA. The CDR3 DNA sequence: TGCAGCGTGACAGGGGGTCTGAACACTGAAGCTTTCTTT. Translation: CSVTGGLNTEAFF.

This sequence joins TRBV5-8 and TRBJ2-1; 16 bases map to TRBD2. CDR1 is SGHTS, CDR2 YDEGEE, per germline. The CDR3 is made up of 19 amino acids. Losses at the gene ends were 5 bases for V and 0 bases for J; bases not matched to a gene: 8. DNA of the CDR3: TGTGCCAGCAGTCCCTTGGGACTAGCGGGGGGGAGCTCCTACAATGAGCAGTTCTTC. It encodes CASSPLGLAGGSSYNEQFF.

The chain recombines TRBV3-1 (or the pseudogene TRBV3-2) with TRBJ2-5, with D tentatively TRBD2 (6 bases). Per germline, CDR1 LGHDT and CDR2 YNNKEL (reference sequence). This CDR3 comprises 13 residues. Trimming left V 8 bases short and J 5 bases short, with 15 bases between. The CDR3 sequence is CASGGTSGETQYF. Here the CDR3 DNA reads TGTGCCAGCGGCGGGACCTCGGGGGAGACCCAGTACTTC.

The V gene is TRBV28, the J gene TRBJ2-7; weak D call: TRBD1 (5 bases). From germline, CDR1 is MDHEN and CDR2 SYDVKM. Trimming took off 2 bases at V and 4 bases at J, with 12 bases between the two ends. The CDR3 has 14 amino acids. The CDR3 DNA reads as TGTGCCAGCAGTTTAGTAGGGGATCCTTACGAGCAGTACTTC. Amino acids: CASSLVGDPYEQYF.

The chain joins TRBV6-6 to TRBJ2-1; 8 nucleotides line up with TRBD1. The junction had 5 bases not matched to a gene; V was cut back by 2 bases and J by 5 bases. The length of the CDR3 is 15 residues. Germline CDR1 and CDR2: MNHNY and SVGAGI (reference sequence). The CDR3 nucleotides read TGTGCCAGCAGTTACGGACAGGGTAATAACAATGAGCAGTTCTTC. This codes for CASSYGQGNNNEQFF.

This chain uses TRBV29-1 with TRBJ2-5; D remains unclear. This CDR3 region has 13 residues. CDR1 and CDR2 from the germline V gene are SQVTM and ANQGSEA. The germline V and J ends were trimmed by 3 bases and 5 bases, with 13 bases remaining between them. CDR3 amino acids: CSVDSMTGETQYF. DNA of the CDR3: TGCAGCGTTGACTCTATGACCGGGGAGACCCAGTACTTC.

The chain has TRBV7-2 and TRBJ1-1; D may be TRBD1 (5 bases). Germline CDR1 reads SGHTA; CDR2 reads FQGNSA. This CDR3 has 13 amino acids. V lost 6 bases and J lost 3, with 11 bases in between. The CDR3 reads CASSQQGYTEAFF. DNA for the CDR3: TGTGCCAGCAGTCAGCAGGGATACACTGAAGCTTTCTTT.

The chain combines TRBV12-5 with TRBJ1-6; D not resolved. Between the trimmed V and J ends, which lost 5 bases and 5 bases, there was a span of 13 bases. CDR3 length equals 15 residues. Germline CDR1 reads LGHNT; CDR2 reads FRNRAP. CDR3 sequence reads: CASGPPGHDNSPLHF. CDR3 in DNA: TGTGCTAGTGGTCCCCCTGGGCATGATAATTCACCCCTCCACTTT. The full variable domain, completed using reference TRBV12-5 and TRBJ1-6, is DARVTQTPRHKVTEMGQEVTMRCQPILGHNTVFWYRQTMMQGLELLAYFRNRAPLDDSGMPKDRFSAEMPDATLATLKIQPSEPRDSAVYFCASGPPGHDNSPLHFGNGTRLTVT.

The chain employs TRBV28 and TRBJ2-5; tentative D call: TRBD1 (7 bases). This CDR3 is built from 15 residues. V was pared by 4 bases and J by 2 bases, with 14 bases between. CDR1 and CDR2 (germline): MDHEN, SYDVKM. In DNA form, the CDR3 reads TGTGCCAGCAGTTCTGCGGGGACAGTTCAAGAGACCCAGTACTTC. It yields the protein CASSSAGTVQETQYF.

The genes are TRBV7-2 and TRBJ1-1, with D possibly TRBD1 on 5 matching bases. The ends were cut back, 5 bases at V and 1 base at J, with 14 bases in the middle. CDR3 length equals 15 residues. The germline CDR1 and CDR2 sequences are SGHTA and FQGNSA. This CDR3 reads CASSPRGGTNTEAFF. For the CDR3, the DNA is TGTGCCAGCAGCCCGCGGGGGGGAACGAACACTGAAGCTTTCTTT.

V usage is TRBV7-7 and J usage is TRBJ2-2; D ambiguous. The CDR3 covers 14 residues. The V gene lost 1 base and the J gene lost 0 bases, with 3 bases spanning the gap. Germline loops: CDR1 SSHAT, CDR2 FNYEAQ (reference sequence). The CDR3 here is CASSLDSNTGELFF. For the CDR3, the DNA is TGTGCCAGCAGCTTAGACTCGAACACCGGGGAGCTGTTTTTT.

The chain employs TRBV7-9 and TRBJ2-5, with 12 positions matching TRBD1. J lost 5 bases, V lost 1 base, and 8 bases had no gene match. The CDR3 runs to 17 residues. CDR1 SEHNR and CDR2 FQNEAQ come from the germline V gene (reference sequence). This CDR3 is CASSLGISGQGAETQYF. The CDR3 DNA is TGTGCCAGCAGCTTAGGGATATCGGGACAGGGGGCGGAGACCCAGTACTTC.

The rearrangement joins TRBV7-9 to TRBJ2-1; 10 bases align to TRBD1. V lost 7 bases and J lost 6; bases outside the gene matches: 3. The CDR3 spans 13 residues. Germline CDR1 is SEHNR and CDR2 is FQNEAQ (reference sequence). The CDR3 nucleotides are TGTGCCAGCATGGACAGGGGGACCAATGAGCAGTTCTTC. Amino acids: CASMDRGTNEQFF.

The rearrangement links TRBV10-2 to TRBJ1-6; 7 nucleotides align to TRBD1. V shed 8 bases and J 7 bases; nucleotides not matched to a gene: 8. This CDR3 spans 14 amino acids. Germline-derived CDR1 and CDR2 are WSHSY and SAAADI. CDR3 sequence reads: CASQFGTENSPLHF. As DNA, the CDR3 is TGCGCCAGCCAGTTCGGGACAGAGAATTCACCCCTCCACTTT.

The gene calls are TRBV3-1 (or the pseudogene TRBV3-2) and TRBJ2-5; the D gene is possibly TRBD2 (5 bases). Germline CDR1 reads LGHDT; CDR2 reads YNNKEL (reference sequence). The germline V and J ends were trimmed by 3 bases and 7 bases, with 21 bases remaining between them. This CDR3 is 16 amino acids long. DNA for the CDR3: TGTGCCAGCAGCCAGGGCCGGTGGCAGGCCAGCGGGACCCAGTACTTC. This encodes CASSQGRWQASGTQYF.

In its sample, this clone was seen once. The DNA of the CDR3 is TGCGCCAGCAGCGAAGTTCGGACTCTCGGGAACACCGGGGAGCTGTTTTTT. This codes for CASSEVRTLGNTGELFF. This chain joins TRBV10-1 and TRBJ2-2, with D possibly being TRBD2 (5 bases). Germline V gene lookup returns CDR1 WNHNN and CDR2 SYGVQD (reference sequence). The V and J ends lost 6 bases and 1 base respectively, with 18 bases between them. The CDR3 loop spans 17 amino acids.

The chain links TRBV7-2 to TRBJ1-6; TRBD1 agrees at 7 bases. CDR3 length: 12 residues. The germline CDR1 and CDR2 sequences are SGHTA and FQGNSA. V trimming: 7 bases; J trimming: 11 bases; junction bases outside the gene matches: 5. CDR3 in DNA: TGTGCCAGCACATTTCAGGGGGCACCCCTCCACTTT. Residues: CASTFQGAPLHF.

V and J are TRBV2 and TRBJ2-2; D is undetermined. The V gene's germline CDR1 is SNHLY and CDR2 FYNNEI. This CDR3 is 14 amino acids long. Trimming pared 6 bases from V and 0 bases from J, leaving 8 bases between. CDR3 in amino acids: CASRAEANTGELFF. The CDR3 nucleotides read TGTGCCAGCAGGGCCGAAGCGAACACCGGGGAGCTGTTTTTT. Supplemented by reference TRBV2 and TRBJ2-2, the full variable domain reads EPEVTQTPSHQVTQMGQEVILRCVPISNHLYFYWYRQILGQKVEFLVSFYNNEISEKSEIFDDQFSVERPDGSNFTLKIRSTKLEDSAMYFCASRAEANTGELFFGEGSRLTVL.

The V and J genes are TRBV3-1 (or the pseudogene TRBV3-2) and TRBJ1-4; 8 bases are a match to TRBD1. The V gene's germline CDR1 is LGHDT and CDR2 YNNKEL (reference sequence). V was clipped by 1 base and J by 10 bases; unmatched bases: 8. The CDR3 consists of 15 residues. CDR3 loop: CASSQGTTGVAKLFF. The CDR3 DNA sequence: TGTGCCAGCAGCCAAGGCACGACAGGGGTGGCAAAACTGTTTTTT.

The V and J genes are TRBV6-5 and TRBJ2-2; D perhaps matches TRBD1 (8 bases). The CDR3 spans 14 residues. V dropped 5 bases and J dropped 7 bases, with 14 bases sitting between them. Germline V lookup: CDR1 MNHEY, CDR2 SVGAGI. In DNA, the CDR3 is TGTGCCAGCAGTCAAACAGGGGGGGACGGGGAGCTGTTTTTT. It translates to CASSQTGGDGELFF.

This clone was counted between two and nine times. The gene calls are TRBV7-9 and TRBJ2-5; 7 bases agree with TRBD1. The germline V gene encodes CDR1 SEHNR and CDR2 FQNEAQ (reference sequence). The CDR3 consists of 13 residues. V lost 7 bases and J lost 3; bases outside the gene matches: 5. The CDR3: CASNRQGKETQYF. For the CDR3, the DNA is TGTGCCAGCAACCGACAGGGCAAAGAGACCCAGTACTTC.

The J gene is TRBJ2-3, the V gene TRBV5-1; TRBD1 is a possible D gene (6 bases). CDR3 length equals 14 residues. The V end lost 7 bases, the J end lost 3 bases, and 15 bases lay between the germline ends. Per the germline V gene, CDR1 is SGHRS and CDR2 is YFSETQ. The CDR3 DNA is TGCGCCAGCGGGCCCCGACAGGCGACAGATACGCAGTATTTT. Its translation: CASGPRQATDTQYF.

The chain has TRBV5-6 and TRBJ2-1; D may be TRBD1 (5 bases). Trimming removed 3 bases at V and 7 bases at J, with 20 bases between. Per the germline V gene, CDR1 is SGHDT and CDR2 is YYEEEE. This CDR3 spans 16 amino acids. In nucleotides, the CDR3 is TGTGCCAGCAGCTCCGGACACACCATAGCCCCGAATGAGCAGTTCTTC. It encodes CASSSGHTIAPNEQFF. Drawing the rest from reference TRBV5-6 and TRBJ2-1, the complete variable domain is DAGVTQSPTHLIKTRGQQVTLRCSPKSGHDTVSWYQQALGQGPQFIFQYYEEEERQRGNFPDRFSGHQFPNYSSELNVNALLLGDSALYLCASSSGHTIAPNEQFFGPGTRLTVL.

DNA of the CDR3: TGTGCCAGCAGCGTAGAAAGCGATAACTACGAGCAGTACTTC. It specifies CASSVESDNYEQYF. The V call is TRBV9, the J call TRBJ2-7; D gene ambiguous. Germline values: CDR1 SGDLS, CDR2 YYNGEE. The CDR3 extends over 14 amino acids. Trimming shortened V by 0 bases and J by 3 bases, and 10 bases separated the two germline ends.

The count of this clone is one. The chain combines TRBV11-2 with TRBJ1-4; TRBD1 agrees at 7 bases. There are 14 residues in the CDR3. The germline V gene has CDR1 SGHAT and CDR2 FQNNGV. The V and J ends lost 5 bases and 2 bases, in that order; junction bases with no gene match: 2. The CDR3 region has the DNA TGTGCCAGCAGCCTGACAGGGACTAATGAAAAACTGTTTTTT. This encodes CASSLTGTNEKLFF. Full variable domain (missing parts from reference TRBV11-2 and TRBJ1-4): EAGVAQSPRYKIIEKRQSVAFWCNPISGHATLYWYQQILGQGPKLLIQFQNNGVVDDSQLPKDRFSAERLKGVDSTLKIQPAKLEDSAVYLCASSLTGTNEKLFFGSGTQLSVL.